The 23 T cell receptor beta chains presented below share a single source sample, sequenced in a study of chemoradiotherapy in HPV16-positive cancers. Assay: immunoSEQ multiplex PCR; the TCRdb copy retains only in-frame clones and omits some. Of roughly 70,000 clones in the sample, around nine tenths were seen once. The material was blood, obtained from a patient who underwent chemoradiotherapy. The origin of the receptors is a human donor with HPV-associated anogenital cancer.

The genes are TRBV28 and TRBJ1-2; weak D call: TRBD1 (6 bases). Germline-derived CDR1 and CDR2 are MDHEN and SYDVKM. Trimming took 5 bases from V and 8 from J, leaving 15 bases between them. This CDR3 spans 13 amino acids. CDR3 loop: CASSRTQGRGYTF. The CDR3 region has the DNA TGTGCCAGCAGTCGGACGCAGGGGAGGGGCTACACCTTC.

The chain joins TRBV19 to TRBJ1-6; no reliable D call. CDR1 is LNHDA, CDR2 SQIVND, per germline (reference sequence). Trimming removed 5 bases at V and 10 bases at J, with 15 bases between. The CDR3 has 14 residues. The CDR3 region has the DNA TGTGCCAGTAGTGTCGGCTACGTGAGGTCACCCCTCCACTTT. Translation: CASSVGYVRSPLHF.

The chain carries TRBV7-9 and TRBJ2-1, with D maybe TRBD2 (6 bases). Trimming took off 3 bases at V and 6 bases at J, with 12 bases between the two ends. The CDR3 has 14 residues. Germline V gives CDR1 SEHNR, CDR2 FQNEAQ (reference sequence). The CDR3 here is CASSFGGKGNEQFF. CDR3 DNA sequence: TGTGCCAGCAGCTTCGGGGGAAAGGGCAATGAGCAGTTCTTC. Combining the CDR3 with reference TRBV7-9 and TRBJ2-1 gives the whole variable domain DTGVSQNPRHKITKRGQNVTFRCDPISEHNRLYWYRQTLGQGPEFLTYFQNEAQLEKSRLLSDRFSAERPKGSFSTLEIQRTEQGDSAMYLCASSFGGKGNEQFFGPGTRLTVL.

This clone was detected once. The J gene is TRBJ1-2, the V gene TRBV10-1; D ambiguous. The CDR3 spans 14 residues. Germline values: CDR1 WNHNN, CDR2 SYGVQD (reference sequence). The germline V and J ends were trimmed by 3 bases and 1 base, with 9 bases remaining between them. The chain's CDR3 is CASSDDKVNYGYTF. Written as DNA, the CDR3 is TGCGCCAGCAGTGACGACAAGGTTAACTATGGCTACACCTTC.

The chain combines TRBV27 with TRBJ2-5; D possibly corresponds to TRBD2 (6 bases). This CDR3 region has 16 residues. V lost 0 bases, J lost 4 bases, and 15 bases lay in between. Germline V lookup: CDR1 MNHEY, CDR2 SMNVEV (reference sequence). The CDR3 nucleotides are TGTGCCAGCAGTTTATCCGGGACTGCTTTGGCAGAGACCCAGTACTTC. Protein product: CASSLSGTALAETQYF.

J is TRBJ1-1 and V is TRBV7-9, with D possibly TRBD1 on 5 matching bases. The CDR3 is 15 residues long. V lost 4 bases to trimming and J lost 3 bases, with 15 bases between them. CDR1 and CDR2 (germline): SEHNR, FQNEAQ (reference sequence). CDR3 in amino acids: CASSSGGAFYTEAFF. The CDR3 coding sequence is TGTGCCAGCAGCTCGGGTGGGGCGTTCTACACTGAAGCTTTCTTT.

V and J are TRBV6-5 and TRBJ2-1, with a weak D call TRBD1 (7 bases). The CDR3 extends over 13 amino acids. The V and J ends lost 6 bases and 8 bases respectively, with 14 bases between them. CDR1 is MNHEY, CDR2 SVGAGI, per germline. The CDR3 sequence: CASRSTGRHEQFF. The CDR3 DNA reads TGTGCCAGCAGATCGACAGGGAGGCATGAGCAGTTCTTC.

This chain links TRBV2 with TRBJ2-1; TRBD2 aligns across 8 bases. This CDR3 is built from 14 residues. With 7 bases clipped from V and 3 bases from J, the junction kept 5 bases outside the gene matches. Germline V lookup: CDR1 SNHLY, CDR2 FYNNEI. The CDR3 spells CASNRGGVYNEQFF. The CDR3 DNA follows: TGTGCCAGCAACCGGGGGGGTGTCTACAATGAGCAGTTCTTC.

This clone has more than one count but fewer than ten. The V gene is TRBV7-9, the J gene TRBJ1-1; unclear D gene. The CDR3 spans 15 residues. The germline CDR1 and CDR2 sequences are SEHNR and FQNEAQ (reference sequence). The germline V and J ends were trimmed by 5 bases and 7 bases, with 20 bases remaining between them. The CDR3 bases are TGTGCCAGCAGCCAACCCTGGGGAGAGACCATTGAAGCTTTCTTT. Translated, it gives CASSQPWGETIEAFF.

This chain links TRBV15 with TRBJ2-1; D is unresolved. The CDR3 is 13 residues long. Germline lookup yields CDR1 LNHNV and CDR2 YYDKDF (reference sequence). The germline V and J ends were trimmed by 5 bases and 7 bases, with 12 bases remaining between them. This CDR3 reads CATSGSSQNEQFF. Here the CDR3 DNA reads TGTGCCACCAGCGGTTCGAGCCAGAATGAGCAGTTCTTC.

The chain is built from TRBV6-1 and TRBJ2-1; the match to TRBD1 covers 10 bases. CDR3 length equals 15 residues. The germline gives CDR1 MNHNS, CDR2 SASEGT. The junction had 8 bases not matched to a gene; V was cut back by 5 bases and J by 7 bases. CDR3 sequence reads: CASSTKTGGVNEQFF. In DNA form, the CDR3 reads TGTGCCAGCAGTACAAAGACAGGGGGCGTGAATGAGCAGTTCTTC.

This chain uses TRBV11-2 with TRBJ2-1, with 7 bases matching TRBD1. Germline assignment: CDR1 SGHAT and CDR2 FQNNGV. J was trimmed by 6 bases and V by 5 bases; bases with no gene match: 10. The CDR3 consists of 15 residues. The CDR3 loop is CASSPMTGPRNEQFF. In DNA form, the CDR3 reads TGTGCCAGCAGCCCGATGACAGGGCCCCGCAATGAGCAGTTCTTC.

This chain uses TRBV6-1 with TRBJ1-5, with D uncertain. CDR3 length: 13 amino acids. The V end lost 7 bases, the J end lost 1 base, and 8 bases lay between the germline ends. Per germline, CDR1 MNHNS and CDR2 SASEGT. CDR3 amino acids: CASIRGSNQPQHF. As DNA, the CDR3 is TGTGCCAGCATTCGGGGAAGCAATCAGCCCCAGCATTTT.

The chain carries TRBV7-2 and TRBJ1-3, with D uncertain. The V end lost 3 bases, the J end lost 4 bases, and 10 bases lay between the germline ends. The CDR3 has 14 amino acids. Germline V gives CDR1 SGHTA, CDR2 FQGNSA. This chain's CDR3 is CASSLSYRGNTIYF. CDR3 coding DNA: TGTGCCAGCAGCTTGAGCTATCGGGGAAACACCATATATTTT.

This sequence joins TRBV7-9 and TRBJ2-3; unclear D gene. Germline CDR1 SEHNR, CDR2 FQNEAQ (reference sequence). This CDR3 has 12 amino acids. V was cut by 5 bases and J by 4 bases, with 7 bases left in between. As DNA, the CDR3 is TGTGCCAGCAGCCCGCTCGCAGATACGCAGTATTTT. It encodes CASSPLADTQYF.

J is TRBJ1-1 and V is TRBV19, with D tentatively TRBD1 (6 bases). Germline V CDR1 and CDR2: LNHDA, SQIVND (reference sequence). The CDR3 has 13 amino acids. Trimming stripped 4 bases from V and 11 bases from J, with 17 bases between. The CDR3 sequence is CASSNYPGVKAFF. The CDR3, as DNA: TGTGCCAGTAGTAATTATCCAGGGGTGAAGGCTTTCTTT. Looking up the rest from reference TRBV19 and TRBJ1-1 gives the full variable domain: DGGITQSPKYLFRKEGQNVTLSCEQNLNHDAMYWYRQDPGQGLRLIYYSQIVNDFQKGDIAEGYSVSREKKESFPLTVTSAQKNPTAFYLCASSNYPGVKAFFGQGTRLTVV.

The chain carries TRBV9 and TRBJ2-1, with 8 bases identical to TRBD2. The CDR3 is 15 amino acids. Germline assignment: CDR1 SGDLS and CDR2 YYNGEE. V lost 0 bases, J lost 9 bases, and 8 bases stayed unmatched. The CDR3 loop reads CASSVEGLVFSEQFF. The CDR3 DNA is TGTGCCAGCAGCGTAGAGGGACTAGTGTTTTCTGAGCAGTTCTTC.

This clone showed up just a few times. V gene TRBV10-1 combines with J gene TRBJ2-3, with 9 bases fitting TRBD1. CDR3 length: 15 amino acids. V gave up 7 bases and J gave up 0 bases; unmatched junction bases: 5. The germline CDR1 and CDR2 sequences are WNHNN and SYGVQD (reference sequence). CDR3 in amino acids: CASTPTGGSTDTQYF. The CDR3, as DNA: TGCGCCAGCACTCCGACAGGGGGGAGCACAGATACGCAGTATTTT.

The chain uses TRBV30 and TRBJ2-1; TRBD2 aligns across 9 bases. The CDR3 is 15 amino acids. Per the germline V gene, CDR1 is GTSNPN and CDR2 is SVGIG (reference sequence). The J segment lost 9 bases and the V segment lost 1 base, leaving 10 bases of the junction unmatched. CDR3 protein: CAWSGASGASGEQFF. For the CDR3, the DNA is TGTGCCTGGAGTGGAGCTAGCGGGGCTTCTGGTGAGCAGTTCTTC.

The chain has TRBV28 and TRBJ1-6, with TRBD1 as a possible D gene (5 bases). CDR1 is MDHEN, CDR2 SYDVKM, per germline. V dropped 10 bases and J dropped 7 bases, with 20 bases sitting between them. CDR3 length equals 15 residues. Here the CDR3 reads CATRGTPSGNSPLHF. The CDR3 region has the DNA TGTGCCACGAGAGGGACCCCCTCGGGGAATTCACCCCTCCACTTT.

V usage is TRBV4-2 and J usage is TRBJ2-3; D is undetermined. The V end was cut by 1 base, the J end by 4 bases, with 9 bases between. The CDR3 runs to 14 residues. The germline gives CDR1 LGHNA, CDR2 YNFKEQ. The CDR3 nucleotides are TGTGCCAGCAGCCAAGGGGATCGAGCAGATACGCAGTATTTT. Translation: CASSQGDRADTQYF.

This rearrangement joins TRBV6-5 to TRBJ2-4; 7 positions agree with TRBD1. The CDR3 has 14 amino acids. With V trimmed by 6 bases and J by 4 bases, 6 bases remained unmatched. The V gene's germline CDR1 is MNHEY and CDR2 SVGAGI. The CDR3 DNA reads as TGTGCCAGCAGCCCATGGGACAGAAAAAACATTCAGTACTTC. It codes for CASSPWDRKNIQYF.

J is TRBJ2-1 and V is TRBV19; 11 bases are a match to TRBD2. The CDR3 is 15 amino acids. V lost 4 bases and J lost 9; bases outside the gene matches: 8. Germline V gene data show CDR1 as LNHDA and CDR2 as SQIVND (reference sequence). CDR3 in DNA: TGTGCCAGTAGTACGATAGCGGGAGGGCCTTCTGAGCAGTTCTTC. The encoded protein is CASSTIAGGPSEQFF.